Sequencing of this T cell receptor beta chain was carried out in a study of control samples from healthy donors and cancer patients. Looked up from germline, CDR1 is MDHEN and CDR2 is SYDVKM. Deletions cut 7 bases from V and 3 bases from J, with 19 bases between. The CDR3 sequence is 16 residues long. The table came from immunoSEQ multiplex PCR; TCRdb's copy has only in-frame clones and leaves some out. The sample carries roughly 400,000 clones, about nine tenths recorded once. The source material was PBMCs. This clonotype was sampled from a man between 35 and 55 years old with head and neck cancer. The chain combines TRBV28 with TRBJ2-4, with D perhaps TRBD2 (7 bases). The CDR3 protein is CASTMGGAGDKNIQYF. For the CDR3, the DNA is TGTGCCAGCACTATGGGGGGGGCAGGGGACAAAAACATTCAGTACTTC. The complete variable domain, with remaining parts taken from reference TRBV28 and TRBJ2-4, reads DVKVTQSSRYLVKRTGEKVFLECVQDMDHENMFWYRQDPGLGLRLIYFSYDVKMKEKGDIPEGYSVSREKKERFSLILESASTNQTSMYLCASTMGGAGDKNIQYFGAGTRLSVL.